Listed below are T cell receptor beta chains from one sample, sequenced in a study of blood T cell repertoires in COVID-19. Here immunoSEQ multiplex PCR was the method, and the copy in TCRdb shows in-frame clones only, minus some. The table lists about 240,000 clones, 70% to 85% of them singletons, with over 7.5% in the top ten. The sequenced sample consisted of peripheral blood. The origin of the receptors is a woman aged 80 or over with acute or convalescent COVID-19. Each CDR3 is given with its conserved first and last residue. D genes are given only for firm matches. Clone size is not always given. Where it is, it says once, few, many or a class for expanded clones.

TRBD2	TRBJ2-3	-	TRBV2	CASQKAGTSGTDTQYF	TGTGCCAGCCAGAAAGCTGGGACTAGCGGCACCGATACGCAGTATTTT
TRBD2	TRBJ2-5	-	TRBV5-4	CASSLGAGEQETQYF	TGTGCCAGCAGCTTGGGGGCGGGGGAACAAGAGACCCAGTACTTC
-	TRBJ1-1	-	TRBV20-1	CSAVRGTEAFF	TGCAGTGCTGTGAGGGGGACTGAAGCTTTCTTT
TRBD1	TRBJ1-6	-	TRBV28	CASSLPQGRYNSPLHF	TGTGCCAGCAGCTTACCACAGGGGCGGTATAATTCACCCCTCCACTTT
-	TRBJ2-5	-	TRBV5-4	CASSLGVGVETQYF	TGTGCCAGCAGCTTGGGTGTAGGGGTCGAGACCCAGTACTTC
-	TRBJ2-2	-	TRBV28	CASQGIGPTGELFF	TGTGCCAGCCAGGGTATTGGGCCGACCGGGGAGCTGTTTTTT
TRBD1	TRBJ2-2	-	TRBV19	CASSLPGQTELFF	TGTGCCAGTAGTCTGCCGGGACAGACCGAGCTGTTTTTT
-	TRBJ1-1	-	TRBV2	CASREQLNTEAFF	TGTGCCAGCCGGGAACAGCTGAACACTGAAGCTTTCTTT
-	TRBJ1-1	-	TRBV5-1	CASSLKGTEAFF	TGCGCCAGCAGCTTGAAGGGGACTGAAGCTTTCTTT
-	TRBJ2-5	many	TRBV2	CASNTLGRGSQETQYF	TGTGCCAGCAATACTCTAGGGAGGGGGTCCCAAGAGACCCAGTACTTC
-	TRBJ1-5	-	TRBV5-1	CASSLIGGSQPQHF	TGCGCCAGCAGCTTAATCGGGGGTAGTCAGCCCCAGCATTTT
TRBD1	TRBJ2-3	-	TRBV19	CASSSRQGEVDTQYF	TGTGCCAGTAGTTCCCGACAGGGGGAGGTGGATACGCAGTATTTT
TRBD2	TRBJ2-5	once	TRBV3-1/TRBV3-2	CASSQEWGGETQYF	TGTGCCAGCAGCCAAGAATGGGGGGGGGAGACCCAGTACTTC
-	TRBJ1-1	few	TRBV6-5	CASSYGLGGGGTEAFF	TGTGCCAGCAGTTACGGATTAGGGGGGGGAGGTACTGAAGCTTTCTTT
-	TRBJ1-1	-	TRBV27	CASRSQALGTEAFF	TGTGCCAGCCGATCTCAGGCACTGGGCACTGAAGCTTTCTTT
-	TRBJ1-1	-	TRBV21-1	CASSNTLPNTEAFF	TGTGCCAGCAGCAATACCCTACCGAACACTGAAGCTTTCTTT
TRBD1	TRBJ2-2	-	TRBV5-1	CASSLDRADTGELFF	TGCGCCAGCAGCCTGGACAGGGCGGACACCGGGGAGCTGTTTTTT
-	TRBJ2-4	-	TRBV3-1/TRBV3-2	CASRQGGPKNIQYF	TGTGCCAGCAGACAGGGGGGGCCCAAAAACATTCAGTACTTC
-	TRBJ1-6	-	TRBV12-3/TRBV12-4	CASSFNYNSPLHF	TGTGCCAGCAGTTTTAACTATAATTCACCCCTCCACTTT
TRBD2	TRBJ2-1	-	TRBV2	CASITSGGLSYNEQFF	TGTGCCAGCATAACTAGCGGGGGGCTCTCCTACAATGAGCAGTTCTTC
TRBD1	TRBJ2-2	-	TRBV6-6	CASMTGGAGELFF	TGTGCCAGCATGACAGGGGGGGCCGGGGAGCTGTTTTTT
-	TRBJ2-1	-	TRBV6-5	CASSPPGFTYNEQFF	TGTGCCAGCAGTCCCCCGGGGTTCACCTACAATGAGCAGTTCTTC
TRBD2	TRBJ2-7	-	TRBV4-1	CASSQEISGGALYEQYF	TGCGCCAGCAGCCAGGAGATTAGCGGGGGGGCTTTATACGAGCAGTACTTC
-	TRBJ1-3	-	TRBV5-6	CASSLRGGTGNTIYF	TGTGCCAGCAGCTTGAGAGGGGGTACTGGAAACACCATATATTTT
TRBD1	TRBJ1-2	-	TRBV5-1	CASSFDRGYGYTF	TGCGCCAGCAGCTTCGACAGGGGGTATGGCTACACCTTC
-	TRBJ1-4	-	TRBV18	CASGTNRVEKLFF	TGTGCCAGCGGAACGAACAGGGTTGAAAAACTGTTTTTT
-	TRBJ1-6	-	TRBV5-1	CASSLEGNRSPLHF	TGCGCCAGCAGCTTGGAGGGGAATCGTTCACCCCTCCACTTT
-	TRBJ1-1	-	TRBV4-2	CASSRGGGGEAFF	TGTGCCAGCAGCCGAGGCGGGGGGGGTGAAGCTTTCTTT
-	TRBJ2-7	-	TRBV29-1	CSVVGAYEQYF	TGCAGCGTTGTGGGAGCGTACGAGCAGTACTTC
-	TRBJ2-1	-	TRBV7-3	CASSSGSYNEQFF	TGTGCCAGCAGCTCCGGTTCCTACAATGAGCAGTTCTTC
TRBD1	TRBJ2-5	-	TRBV7-6	CASSLNRDRVQETQYF	TGTGCCAGCAGCCTAAACCGGGACAGAGTCCAAGAGACCCAGTACTTC
TRBD1	TRBJ2-7	-	TRBV28	CASRQQGASSYEQYF	TGTGCCAGCAGACAACAGGGGGCAAGCTCCTACGAGCAGTACTTC
TRBD1	TRBJ1-1	-	TRBV12-3/TRBV12-4	CASSSTGGTEAFF	TGTGCCAGCAGTTCGACAGGGGGCACTGAAGCTTTCTTT
-	TRBJ2-1	-	TRBV11-1	CASSLVVGGEQFF	TGTGCCAGCAGCCTCGTAGTAGGCGGTGAGCAGTTCTTC
-	TRBJ2-5	-	TRBV27	CASRQGIQETQYF	TGTGCCAGCAGGCAGGGAATCCAAGAGACCCAGTACTTC
TRBD1	TRBJ2-5	-	TRBV24-1	CATSDGTGRETQYF	TGTGCCACCAGTGATGGGACAGGGAGAGAGACCCAGTACTTC
TRBD1	TRBJ2-1	-	TRBV12-3/TRBV12-4	CASSLPTGVEQFF	TGTGCCAGCAGCTTACCTACAGGGGTTGAGCAGTTCTTC
-	TRBJ1-2	-	TRBV24-1	CATSGAGAGGYTF	TGTGCCACCAGTGGGGCAGGGGCCGGCGGCTACACCTTC
TRBD1	TRBJ1-3	-	TRBV29-1	CSVGQGTGNTIYF	TGCAGCGTCGGACAGGGGACGGGAAACACCATATATTTT
-	TRBJ1-2	-	TRBV4-1	CASSQGGSFNYGYTF	TGCGCCAGCAGCCAAGGGGGCAGTTTCAACTATGGCTACACCTTC
TRBD1	TRBJ1-1	-	TRBV28	CASSSGQGSEAFF	TGTGCCAGCAGTTCGGGACAGGGTTCTGAAGCTTTCTTT
TRBD1	TRBJ2-5	-	TRBV28	CASSSHRGNQETQYF	TGTGCCAGCAGTTCCCACAGGGGGAACCAAGAGACCCAGTACTTC
TRBD1	TRBJ1-2	-	TRBV7-9	CASSLRDRAYGYTF	TGTGCCAGCAGCTTACGGGACAGGGCCTATGGCTACACCTTC
-	TRBJ1-6	-	TRBV7-8	CASHTDSNSPLHF	TGTGCCAGCCATACGGACAGCAATTCACCCCTCCACTTT
TRBD1	TRBJ2-1	-	TRBV3-1/TRBV3-2	CASSPFPSGTGRYNEQFF	TGTGCCAGCAGCCCTTTCCCTTCCGGGACAGGAAGGTACAATGAGCAGTTCTTC
-	TRBJ2-4	-	TRBV11-2	CASSLTENIQYF	TGTGCCAGCAGCTTAACGGAAAACATTCAGTACTTC